These 13 T cell receptor beta chains came from one sample sequenced in a study of T-cell reconstitution after alpha-beta-depleted transplantation in children. A library of TCRbeta sequences, prepared with unique molecular identifiers, was generated. MiXCR, applied by TCRdb to the PCR reads, yields one record per CDR3 protein. In the table there are approximately 640,000 distinct CDR3 sequences, about 15% of which are singletons. The sequences come from PBMCs from the stem cell graft donor, collected from the stem cell graft. Source of these receptors: a human donor who donated a stem cell graft to a child with acute myeloid leukemia.

In its sample, this clonotype was seen many times. This chain joins TRBV29-1 and TRBJ2-3; D gene uncertain. The V gene's germline CDR1 is SQVTM and CDR2 ANQGSEA. The CDR3 spans 14 residues. Deletions cut 8 bases from V and 0 bases from J, with 15 bases between. The CDR3 reads CSSNRIDSTDTQYF. CDR3 nucleotide sequence: TGCAGCTCCAACCGCATCGATAGCACAGATACGCAGTATTTT.

The chain carries TRBV7-6 and TRBJ2-2; 9 bases are shared with TRBD1. The V gene end was trimmed by 5 bases and the J gene end by 0 bases; junction bases not matched to a gene: 4. CDR1 and CDR2 from the germline V gene are SGHVS and FNYEAQ. This CDR3 region has 16 residues. CDR3 coding DNA: TGTGCCAGCAGCCCGGGACAGGGAACGAACACCGGGGAGCTGTTTTTT. Translation gives CASSPGQGTNTGELFF. Combining the CDR3 with reference TRBV7-6 and TRBJ2-2 gives the whole variable domain GAGVSQSPRYKVTKRGQDVALRCDPISGHVSLYWYRQALGQGPEFLTYFNYEAQQDKSGLPNDRFSAERPEGSISTLTIQRTEQRDSAMYRCASSPGQGTNTGELFFGEGSRLTVL.

In this sample, this clonotype turned up many times. The rearrangement links TRBV20-1 to TRBJ2-1, with D perhaps assigned TRBD1 or TRBD2 (5 bases each). Germline V gives CDR1 DFQATT, CDR2 SNEGSKA (reference sequence). Trimming left V 5 bases short and J 8 bases short, with 13 bases between. This CDR3 is 12 amino acids long. Here the CDR3 DNA reads TGCAGTGCTGGCCAGAGGGGCGATGAGCAGTTCTTC. As protein: CSAGQRGDEQFF.

This clonotype was seen more than once but under ten times. The chain uses TRBV7-9 and TRBJ2-2, with a weak D call TRBD2 (5 bases). Deletions cut 2 bases from V and 7 bases from J, with 14 bases between. There are 15 residues in the CDR3. CDR1 and CDR2 from the germline V gene are SEHNR and FQNEAQ (reference sequence). The DNA for the CDR3 is TGTGCCAGCAGCTTAATCCCCCTAGCTGACGGGGAGCTGTTTTTT. Its translation: CASSLIPLADGELFF.

This chain links TRBV20-1 with TRBJ2-2; 8 nucleotides line up with TRBD1. The length of the CDR3 is 16 residues. V was clipped by 5 bases and J by 6 bases; unmatched bases: 14. The germline V gene encodes CDR1 DFQATT and CDR2 SNEGSKA (reference sequence). CDR3: CSARASDRAEAGELFF. As DNA, the CDR3 is TGCAGTGCTCGAGCCTCGGACAGGGCCGAGGCCGGGGAGCTGTTTTTT.

With respect to this clonotype: A much bigger clone sits one base away, suggesting this may be a read error. V and J are TRBV25-1 and TRBJ1-4; D is possibly TRBD1 (6 bases). This CDR3 contains 15 residues. CDR1 MGHDK and CDR2 SYGVNS come from the germline V gene. The CDR3 DNA sequence: TGTGCCAGCAGTGAATTCGGGACAAGTAATAAAAAACTGTTTTTT. Amino acid sequence: CASSEFGTSNKKLFF. Combining the CDR3 with reference TRBV25-1 and TRBJ1-4 gives the whole variable domain EADIYQTPRYLVIGTGKKITLECSQTMGHDKMYWYQQDPGMELHLIHYSYGVNSTEKGDLSSESTVSRIRTEHFPLTLESARPSHTSQYLCASSEFGTSNKKLFFGSGTQLSVL.

V usage is TRBV7-2 and J usage is TRBJ1-5; 7 nucleotides align to TRBD1. CDR3 size: 16 residues. V dropped 1 base and J dropped 6; count of bases not matched to a gene: 9. Germline V gene lookup returns CDR1 SGHTA and CDR2 FQGNSA. The CDR3 DNA is TGTGCCAGCAGCTTAGGAGACAGGGTTGGGGGTCAGCCCCAGCATTTT. Translation gives CASSLGDRVGGQPQHF.

In its sample, this clonotype was seen a few times. The chain carries TRBV5-5 and TRBJ1-2; D call uncertain. The CDR3 has 16 residues. The V end was cut by 4 bases, the J end by 6 bases, with 22 bases between. The germline gives CDR1 SGHKS, CDR2 YYEKEE (reference sequence). CDR3 in DNA: TGTGCCAGCAGCCCACTAGGCCAGGCGAGACCAGATGGCTACACCTTC. Translating it yields CASSPLGQARPDGYTF.

This chain uses TRBV20-1 with TRBJ1-3; D gene ambiguous. The CDR3 contains 14 residues. The V and J ends lost 7 bases and 0 bases respectively, with 13 bases between them. Germline assignment: CDR1 DFQATT and CDR2 SNEGSKA (reference sequence). In nucleotides, the CDR3 is TGCAGTGGGGCGACGGACCCCTCTGGAAACACCATATATTTT. This encodes CSGATDPSGNTIYF.

This clonotype was seen only a few times. This chain connects TRBV5-5 to TRBJ1-5; weak D call: TRBD1 (6 bases). Trimming cost V 4 bases and J 0 bases, with 11 bases left between them. CDR1 is SGHKS, CDR2 YYEKEE, per germline (reference sequence). CDR3 size: 15 residues. This chain's CDR3 is CASSGDTYSNQPQHF. DNA of the CDR3: TGTGCCAGCAGCGGGGACACTTATAGCAATCAGCCCCAGCATTTT.

V usage is TRBV7-9 and J usage is TRBJ1-6; 10 nucleotides match TRBD1. The V segment lost 3 bases and the J segment 11 bases; nucleotides outside the gene matches: 10. This CDR3 has 16 amino acids. The germline V gene encodes CDR1 SEHNR and CDR2 FQNEAQ (reference sequence). CDR3 protein: CASSFATGTGDAPLHF. CDR3 DNA sequence: TGTGCCAGCAGCTTCGCGACCGGGACAGGGGATGCACCCCTCCACTTT.

This clonotype has at least ten counts. The V call is TRBV12-3 or TRBV12-4, the J call TRBJ1-2; D is unresolved. The CDR3 has 12 residues. Trimming took off 4 bases at V and 2 bases at J, with 5 bases between the two ends. The CDR3 reads CASSSGNYGYTF. DNA of the CDR3: TGTGCCAGCAGTTCAGGAAACTATGGCTACACCTTC.

This clonotype has just a few counts. The CDR3 spells CSARVLAGGPHTQYF. The CDR3, as DNA: TGCAGTGCTAGAGTTCTAGCGGGGGGGCCTCATACGCAGTATTTT. The chain joins TRBV20-1 to TRBJ2-3, with 12 bases that match TRBD2. This CDR3 contains 15 residues. Germline CDR1 and CDR2: DFQATT and SNEGSKA (reference sequence). The ends lost 1 base at V and 7 bases at J; junction bases unmatched: 6.